This T cell receptor (beta chain) was sequenced during a study of cytomegalovirus exposure and HLA in healthy donors. As for the study in general: As released early, the data held 65 million to 90 million unique TCRs from HLA-typed donors.

The study ran its PCR with 60 Vbeta and 13 Jbeta primers. Some clones are missing from TCRdb's copy, which holds only in-frame ones; the method was immunoSEQ multiplex PCR. Here the sample spans roughly 87,000 clones, 70% to 75% being singletons. The CDR3 is 12 residues long. The V end was cut by 0 bases, the J end by 6 bases, with 7 bases between. Germline V gives CDR1 GTSNPN, CDR2 SVGIG (reference sequence). This clone was counted once. Its antigen is not known. Study-level points and caveats: A later analysis linked a missense DCLRE1C variant to TCR beta V- and J-gene trimming. According to a later analysis, donors in an Asian-associated ancestry cluster reportedly had fewer N-insertions than the roughly 640-donor mean.

Sequencing was performed on PBMCs. This chain links TRBV30 with TRBJ2-3; no definite D call. The sequence was collected from a man aged 60 to 69 in good health and CMV-seronegative. The CDR3 DNA is TGTGCCTGGAGTGTTGACGGGGATACGCAGTATTTT. Its translation: CAWSVDGDTQYF.